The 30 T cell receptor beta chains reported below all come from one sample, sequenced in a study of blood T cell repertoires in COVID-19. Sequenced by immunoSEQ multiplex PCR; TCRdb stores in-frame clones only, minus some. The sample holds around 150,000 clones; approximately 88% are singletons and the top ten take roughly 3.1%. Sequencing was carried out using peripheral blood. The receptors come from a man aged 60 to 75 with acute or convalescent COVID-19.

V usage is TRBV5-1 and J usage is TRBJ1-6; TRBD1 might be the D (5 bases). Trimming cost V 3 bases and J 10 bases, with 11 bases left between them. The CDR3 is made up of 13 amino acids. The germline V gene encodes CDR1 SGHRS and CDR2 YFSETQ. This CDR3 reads CASSWGLQSPLHF. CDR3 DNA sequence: TGCGCCAGCAGCTGGGGACTTCAGTCACCCCTCCACTTT.

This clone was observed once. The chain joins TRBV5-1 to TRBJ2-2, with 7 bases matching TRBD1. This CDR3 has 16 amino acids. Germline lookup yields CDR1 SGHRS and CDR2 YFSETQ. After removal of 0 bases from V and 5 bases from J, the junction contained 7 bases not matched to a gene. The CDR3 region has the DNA TGCGCCAGCAGCTTGGGAGAGGGGGCTAGAACCGGGGAGCTGTTTTTT. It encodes CASSLGEGARTGELFF.

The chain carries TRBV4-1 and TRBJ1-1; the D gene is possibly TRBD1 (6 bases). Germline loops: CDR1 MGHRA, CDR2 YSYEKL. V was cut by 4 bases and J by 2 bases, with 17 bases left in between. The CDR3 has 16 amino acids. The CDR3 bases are TGCGCCAGCAGCCCCCGGACGGACAGAGCCAACACTGAAGCTTTCTTT. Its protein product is CASSPRTDRANTEAFF.

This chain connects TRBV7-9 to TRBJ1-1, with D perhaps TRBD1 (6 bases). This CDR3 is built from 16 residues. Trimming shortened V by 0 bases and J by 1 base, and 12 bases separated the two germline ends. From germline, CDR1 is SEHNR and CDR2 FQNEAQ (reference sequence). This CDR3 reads CASSLARRTANTEAFF. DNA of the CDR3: TGTGCCAGCAGCTTAGCCAGGCGGACAGCGAACACTGAAGCTTTCTTT.

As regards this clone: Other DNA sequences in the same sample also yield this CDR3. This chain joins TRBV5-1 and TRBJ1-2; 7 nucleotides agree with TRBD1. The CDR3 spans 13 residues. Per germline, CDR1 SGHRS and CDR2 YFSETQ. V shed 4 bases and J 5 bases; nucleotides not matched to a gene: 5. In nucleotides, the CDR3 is TGCGCCAGCAGCCCAGGACAGGATTATGGCTACACCTTC. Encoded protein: CASSPGQDYGYTF.

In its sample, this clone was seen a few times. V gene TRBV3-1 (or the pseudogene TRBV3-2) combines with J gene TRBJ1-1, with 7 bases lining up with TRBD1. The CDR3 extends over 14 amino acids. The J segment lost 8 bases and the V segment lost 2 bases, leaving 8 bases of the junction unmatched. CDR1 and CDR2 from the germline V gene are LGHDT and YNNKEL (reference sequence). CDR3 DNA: TGTGCCAGCAGCCAATTCGACAGGGCCGGGGAAGCTTTCTTT. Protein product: CASSQFDRAGEAFF.

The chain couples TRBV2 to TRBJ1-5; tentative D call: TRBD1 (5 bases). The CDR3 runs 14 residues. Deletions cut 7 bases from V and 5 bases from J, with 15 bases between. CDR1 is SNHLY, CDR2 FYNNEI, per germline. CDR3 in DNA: TGTGCCAGCACAGGGTTGGGGTATGATCAGCCCCAGCATTTT. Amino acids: CASTGLGYDQPQHF.

CDR3 bases: TGTGCCAGCAGCTTACAGGCGGGGGGCGCCTACAATGAGCAGTTCTTC. This sequence encodes CASSLQAGGAYNEQFF. This chain connects TRBV7-3 to TRBJ2-1; TRBD2 matches at 8 bases. This CDR3 spans 16 amino acids. Trimming at V came to 2 bases and at J to 2 bases, leaving 5 bases not matched to a gene. Germline assignment: CDR1 SGHTA and CDR2 FQGTGA.

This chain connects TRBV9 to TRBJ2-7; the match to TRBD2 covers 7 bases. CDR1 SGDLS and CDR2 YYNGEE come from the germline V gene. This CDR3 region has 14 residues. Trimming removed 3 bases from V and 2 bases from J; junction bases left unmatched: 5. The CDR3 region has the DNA TGTGCCAGCAGCGCCGGGACTACGGCCTACGAGCAGTACTTC. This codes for CASSAGTTAYEQYF. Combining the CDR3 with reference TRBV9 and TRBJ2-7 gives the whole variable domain DSGVTQTPKHLITATGQRVTLRCSPRSGDLSVYWYQQSLDQGLQFLIQYYNGEERAKGNILERFSAQQFPDLHSELNLSSLELGDSALYFCASSAGTTAYEQYFGPGTRLTVT.

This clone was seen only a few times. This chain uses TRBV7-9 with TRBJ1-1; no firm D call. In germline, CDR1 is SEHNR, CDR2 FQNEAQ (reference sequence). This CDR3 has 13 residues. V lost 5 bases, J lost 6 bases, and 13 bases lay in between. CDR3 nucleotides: TGTGCCAGCAGCCCACTAGGGAGCGCTGAAGCTTTCTTT. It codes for CASSPLGSAEAFF.

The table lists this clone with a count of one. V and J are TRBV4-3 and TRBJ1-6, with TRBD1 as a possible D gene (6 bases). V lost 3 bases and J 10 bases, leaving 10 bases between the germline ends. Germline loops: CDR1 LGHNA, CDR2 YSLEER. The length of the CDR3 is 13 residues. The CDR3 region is CASSQNRASPLHF. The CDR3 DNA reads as TGCGCCAGCAGCCAGAACAGGGCATCACCCCTCCACTTT.

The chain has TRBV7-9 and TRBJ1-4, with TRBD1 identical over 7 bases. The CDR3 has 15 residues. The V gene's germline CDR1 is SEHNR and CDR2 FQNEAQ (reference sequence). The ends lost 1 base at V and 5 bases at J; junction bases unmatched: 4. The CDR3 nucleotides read TGTGCCAGCAGCTTAGAAGGGACAGTGAATGAAAAACTGTTTTTT. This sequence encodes CASSLEGTVNEKLFF.

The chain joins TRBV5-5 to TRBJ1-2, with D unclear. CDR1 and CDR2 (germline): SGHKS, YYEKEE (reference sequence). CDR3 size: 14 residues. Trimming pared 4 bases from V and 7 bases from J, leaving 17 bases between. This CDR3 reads CASSMVGREGGYTF. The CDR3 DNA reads TGTGCCAGCAGCATGGTCGGGAGGGAAGGTGGCTACACCTTC.

The CDR3 nucleotides read TGTGCCAGCAGTGAGTTGGAGGCCGGAAGGCAGCCCCAGCATTTT. It is translated as CASSELEAGRQPQHF. The chain uses TRBV2 and TRBJ1-5, with D unresolved. The ends were cut back, 3 bases at V and 7 bases at J, with 16 bases in the middle. The germline gives CDR1 SNHLY, CDR2 FYNNEI. This CDR3 is built from 15 residues.

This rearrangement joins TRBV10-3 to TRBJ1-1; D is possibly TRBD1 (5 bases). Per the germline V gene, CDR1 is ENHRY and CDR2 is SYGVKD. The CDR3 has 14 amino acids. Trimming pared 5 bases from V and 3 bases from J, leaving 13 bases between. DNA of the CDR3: TGTGCCATCAGTCTGGGGAAGGGGCACACTGAAGCTTTCTTT. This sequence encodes CAISLGKGHTEAFF.

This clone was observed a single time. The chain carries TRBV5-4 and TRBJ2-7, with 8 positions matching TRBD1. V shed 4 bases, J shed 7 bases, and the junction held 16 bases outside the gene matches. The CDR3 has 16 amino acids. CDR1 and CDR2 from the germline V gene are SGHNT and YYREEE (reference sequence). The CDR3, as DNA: TGTGCCAGCAGCCCTGGGCGGGACAGGACTTCGGGGGAGCAGTACTTC. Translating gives CASSPGRDRTSGEQYF.

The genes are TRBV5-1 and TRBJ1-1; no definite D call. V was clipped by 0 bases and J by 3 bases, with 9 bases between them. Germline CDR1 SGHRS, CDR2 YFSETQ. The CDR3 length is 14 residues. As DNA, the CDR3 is TGCGCCAGCAGCTTGGGTGGTGAGTACACTGAAGCTTTCTTT. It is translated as CASSLGGEYTEAFF. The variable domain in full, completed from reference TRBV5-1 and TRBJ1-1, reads KAGVTQTPRYLIKTRGQQVTLSCSPISGHRSVSWYQQTPGQGLQFLFEYFSETQRNKGNFPGRFSGRQFSNSRSEMNVSTLELGDSALYLCASSLGGEYTEAFFGQGTRLTVV.

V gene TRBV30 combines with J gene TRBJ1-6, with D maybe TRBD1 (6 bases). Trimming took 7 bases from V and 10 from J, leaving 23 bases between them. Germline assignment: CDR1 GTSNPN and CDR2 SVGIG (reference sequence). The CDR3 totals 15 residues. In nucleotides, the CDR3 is TGTGCCTCAAGCCGAGGGACAATCGATACCTCACCCCTCCACTTT. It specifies CASSRGTIDTSPLHF.

The CDR3: CASSGRDRGSYEQYF. The CDR3 DNA reads TGTGCCAGCAGTGGCCGGGACAGGGGGTCCTACGAGCAGTACTTC. The rearrangement joins TRBV6-2 or TRBV6-3 to TRBJ2-7, with 11 bases that match TRBD1. This CDR3 is 15 amino acids long. The V gene end was trimmed by 5 bases and the J gene end by 1 base; junction bases not matched to a gene: 4. Germline lookup yields CDR1 MNHEY and CDR2 SVGEGT.

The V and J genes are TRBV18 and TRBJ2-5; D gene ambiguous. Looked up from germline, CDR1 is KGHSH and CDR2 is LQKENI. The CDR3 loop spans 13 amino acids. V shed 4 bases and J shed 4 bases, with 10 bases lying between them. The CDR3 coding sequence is TGTGCCAGCTCACTAGCAGAAATAGAGACCCAGTACTTC. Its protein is CASSLAEIETQYF.

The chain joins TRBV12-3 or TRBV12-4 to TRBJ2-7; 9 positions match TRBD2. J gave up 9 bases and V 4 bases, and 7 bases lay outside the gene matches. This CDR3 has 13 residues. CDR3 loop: CASSSSGGYTQYF. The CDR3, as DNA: TGTGCCAGCAGTTCCAGCGGGGGGTACACGCAGTACTTC.

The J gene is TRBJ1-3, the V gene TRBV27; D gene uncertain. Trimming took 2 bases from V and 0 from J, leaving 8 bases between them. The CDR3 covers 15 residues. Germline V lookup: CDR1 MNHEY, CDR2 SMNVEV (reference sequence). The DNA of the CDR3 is TGTGCCAGCAGTTTAAGTGGACTCTCTGGAAACACCATATATTTT. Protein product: CASSLSGLSGNTIYF.

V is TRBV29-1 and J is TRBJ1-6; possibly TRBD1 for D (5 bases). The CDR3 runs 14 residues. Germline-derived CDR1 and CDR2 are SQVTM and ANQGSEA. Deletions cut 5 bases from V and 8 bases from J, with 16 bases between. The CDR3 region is CSVSTGTGYSPLHF. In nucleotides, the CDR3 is TGCAGCGTTTCTACCGGGACTGGATATTCACCCCTCCACTTT.

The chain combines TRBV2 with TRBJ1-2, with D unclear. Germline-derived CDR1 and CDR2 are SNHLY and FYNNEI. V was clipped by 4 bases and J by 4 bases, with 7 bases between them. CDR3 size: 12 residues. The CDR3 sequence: CASSAGSYGYTF. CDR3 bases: TGTGCCAGCAGTGCGGGGAGCTATGGCTACACCTTC. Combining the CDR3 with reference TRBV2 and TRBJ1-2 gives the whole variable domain EPEVTQTPSHQVTQMGQEVILRCVPISNHLYFYWYRQILGQKVEFLVSFYNNEISEKSEIFDDQFSVERPDGSNFTLKIRSTKLEDSAMYFCASSAGSYGYTFGSGTRLTVV.

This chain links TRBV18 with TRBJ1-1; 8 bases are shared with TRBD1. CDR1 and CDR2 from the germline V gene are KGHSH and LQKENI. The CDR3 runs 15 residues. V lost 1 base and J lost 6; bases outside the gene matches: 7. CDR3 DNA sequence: TGTGCCAGCTCACCACAACAGGACAGGGTCCCTGAAGCTTTCTTT. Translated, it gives CASSPQQDRVPEAFF.

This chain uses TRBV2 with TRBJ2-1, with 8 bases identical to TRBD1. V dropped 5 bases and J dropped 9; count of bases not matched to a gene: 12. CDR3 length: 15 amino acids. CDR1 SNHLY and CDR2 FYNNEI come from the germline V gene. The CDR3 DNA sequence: TGTGCCAGCAGTACCGGGACAGGACTCCCCGCTGAGCAGTTCTTC. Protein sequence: CASSTGTGLPAEQFF. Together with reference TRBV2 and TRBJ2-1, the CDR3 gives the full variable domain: EPEVTQTPSHQVTQMGQEVILRCVPISNHLYFYWYRQILGQKVEFLVSFYNNEISEKSEIFDDQFSVERPDGSNFTLKIRSTKLEDSAMYFCASSTGTGLPAEQFFGPGTRLTVL.

CDR3 nucleotides: TGTGCCAGCAGCTCAAGACAGGGAAAATTAGGGGAGCTGTTTTTT. This gives the protein CASSSRQGKLGELFF. V gene TRBV7-9 combines with J gene TRBJ2-2, with TRBD1 matching 7 bases. Germline CDR1 is SEHNR and CDR2 is FQNEAQ (reference sequence). This CDR3 is built from 15 residues. J gave up 8 bases and V 4 bases, and 10 bases lay outside the gene matches.

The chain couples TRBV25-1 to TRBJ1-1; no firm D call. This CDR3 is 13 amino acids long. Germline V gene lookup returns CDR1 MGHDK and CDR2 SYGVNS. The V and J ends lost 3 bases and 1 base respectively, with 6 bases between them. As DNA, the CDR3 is TGTGCCAGCAGTGAGAAACAGAACACTGAAGCTTTCTTT. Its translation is CASSEKQNTEAFF.

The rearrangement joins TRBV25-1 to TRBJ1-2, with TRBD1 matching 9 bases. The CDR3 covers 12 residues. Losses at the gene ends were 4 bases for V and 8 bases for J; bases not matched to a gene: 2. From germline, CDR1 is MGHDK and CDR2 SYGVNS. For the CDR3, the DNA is TGTGCCAGCAGTGTGGGGACAGGGGGCTACACCTTC. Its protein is CASSVGTGGYTF.

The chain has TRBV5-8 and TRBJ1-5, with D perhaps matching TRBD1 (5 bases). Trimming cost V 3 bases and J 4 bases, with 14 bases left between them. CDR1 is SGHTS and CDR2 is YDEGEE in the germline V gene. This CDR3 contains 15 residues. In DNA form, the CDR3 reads TGTGCCAGCAGCTGGGCGGGGACGGCGAATCAGCCCCAGCATTTT. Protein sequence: CASSWAGTANQPQHF.